Listed below are T cell receptor beta chains from one sample, sequenced in a study of post-analysis software for immune sequencing data. TCRdb re-derived calls from the PCR reads in MiXCR, one entry per CDR3 protein. The data show fewer than 600,000 distinct CDR3 sequences, roughly 45% seen once. The sequencing input was blood. Source of these receptors: a girl under 18 with multiple sclerosis. Both conserved end residues are part of each CDR3. Each record gives: clone size, V gene, D gene, J gene, CDR3 DNA, CDR3 protein. The D gene is left open where the match is weak. The listing skips clone size in some rows; elsewhere it reads once, few, many or a size class.

>-|TRBV6-1|-|TRBJ2-3
TGTGCCAGCAGAACGGGTCTAGGGACCAGCTCAAGCGCAGATACGCAGTATTTT
CASRTGLGTSSSADTQYF
>-|TRBV7-2|TRBD1|TRBJ2-1
TGTGCCAGCAGCCCTAACAGGGGTAATGAGCAGTTCTTC
CASSPNRGNEQFF
>-|TRBV6-2/TRBV6-3|-|TRBJ2-1
TGTGCCAGCAGTCAAAAACCGGGACTTACTTGGGGTGATGAGCAGTTCTTC
CASSQKPGLTWGDEQFF
>-|TRBV7-9|-|TRBJ2-1
TGTGCCAGCAGCATCCCCCAGGCCACCTACAATGAGCAGTTCTTC
CASSIPQATYNEQFF
>-|TRBV7-6|-|TRBJ2-1
TGTGCCAGCAGCCGGGCACCCTGGCGGGGATCCAATGAGCAGTTCTTC
CASSRAPWRGSNEQFF
>-|TRBV5-6|TRBD2|TRBJ2-1
TGTGCCAGCAGCGACAAGCGGGAGAGAAGCAATGAGCAGTTCTTC
CASSDKRERSNEQFF
>-|TRBV20-1|-|TRBJ2-7
TGCAGTGTTCTAAGCTACGAGCAGTACTTC
CSVLSYEQYF
>few|TRBV7-3|-|TRBJ2-3
TGTGCCAGCAGCCGGACACCAGCTGGCACAGATACGCAGTATTTT
CASSRTPAGTDTQYF
>-|TRBV9|-|TRBJ2-6
TGTGCCAGCAGCGTAGCTTGCGTCCTGACTTTC
CASSVACVLTF
>-|TRBV12-3/TRBV12-4|TRBD2|TRBJ2-7
TGTGCCAGCAGTCCCTCTATGGGAGGGATAGCGACCTACGAGCAGTACTTC
CASSPSMGGIATYEQYF
>many|TRBV28|-|TRBJ2-1
TGTGCCAGCAGTTTAAATGAGCAGTTCTTC
CASSLNEQFF
>-|TRBV21-1|-|TRBJ2-5
TGTGCCAGCAGCAACGGCTCTAGCGGGAGGGCCTACAATGAGCAGTACTTC
CASSNGSSGRAYNEQYF
>few|TRBV7-2|TRBD2|TRBJ2-7
TGTGCCAGCAGCTTAGTCCAGCGGGAGGACGAGCAGTACTTC
CASSLVQREDEQYF
>few|TRBV29-1|-|TRBJ2-5
TGCAGCGTTTCCCGCGCCCAGTACCAAGAGACCCAGTACTTC
CSVSRAQYQETQYF
>-|TRBV12-3/TRBV12-4|TRBD2|TRBJ2-7
TGTGCCAGCAGCCCGGGGGGTCCAGTCTACGAGCAGTACTTC
CASSPGGPVYEQYF
>-|TRBV29-1|-|TRBJ2-2
TGCAGCGTCATCTTGGACATGAAGCCCGGGGAGCTGTTTTTT
CSVILDMKPGELFF
>once|TRBV7-9|TRBD1|TRBJ1-5
TGTGCCAGCAGCCGAGCGACAGGGGGCTGGAGCAATCAGCCCCAGCATTTT
CASSRATGGWSNQPQHF
>-|TRBV14|-|TRBJ2-7
TGTGCCGGCAGCACCAACAGGGAATACGGGCAGTACTTC
CAGSTNREYGQYF
>few|TRBV6-2/TRBV6-3|-|TRBJ2-1
TGTGCCAGCAGCTACGGGGGTGATGAGCAGTTCTTC
CASSYGGDEQFF
>few|TRBV27|TRBD1|TRBJ1-2
TGTGCCAGCAGACCGACGACAGGGGCATGGAGTGTGGCATATGGCTACACCTTC
CASRPTTGAWSVAYGYTF
>few|TRBV6-6|TRBD1|TRBJ2-7
TGTGCCAGCAGTGCCGGACAGGGGTGGACCTACGAGCAGTACTTC
CASSAGQGWTYEQYF
>-|TRBV2|-|TRBJ1-2
TGTGCCAGCAGTGATGTGGGGGGAGGCTACACCTTC
CASSDVGGGYTF
>-|TRBV20-1|TRBD1|TRBJ1-5
TGCAGTGCTAGGGTCCATCCGGGACAGGGGGCCTATGACAATCAGCCCCAGCATTTT
CSARVHPGQGAYDNQPQHF
>few|TRBV20-1|TRBD2|TRBJ2-5
TGCAGTGCTAGAAGACTAGCGAGCCAAGAGACCCAGTACTTC
CSARRLASQETQYF
>once|TRBV20-1|TRBD2|TRBJ2-7
TGCAGTCTAGGGACTAGCCGCTCCTACGAGCAGTACTTC
CSLGTSRSYEQYF
>-|TRBV30|-|TRBJ2-7
TGTGCCTACTCGACGGGGCACTACGAGCAGTACTTC
CAYSTGHYEQYF
>-|TRBV5-1|-|TRBJ2-1
TGCGCCAGCAGCTCCCTAGCAGTCAAAGGGTACAATGAGCAGTTCTTC
CASSSLAVKGYNEQFF
>-|TRBV4-1|-|TRBJ2-3
TGCGCCAGCAGCCAAGCCCGATACGGGGTTGAGGACACAGATACGCAGTATTTT
CASSQARYGVEDTDTQYF
>few|TRBV10-3|-|TRBJ2-7
TGTGCCATCGGGGGGAACGGGACATACTACGAGCAGTACTTC
CAIGGNGTYYEQYF
>-|TRBV27|-|TRBJ2-7
TGTGCCAGCAAAGAACAGGGAATCTACGAGCAGTACTTC
CASKEQGIYEQYF
>-|TRBV29-1|-|TRBJ1-2
TGCAGCGTAGGAGTTTTGGATGGCTACACCTTC
CSVGVLDGYTF
>-|TRBV27|-|TRBJ2-4
TGTGCCAGCAGTTTAAGGGCACCCAGTGAGCAGTACTTC
CASSLRAPSEQYF
>-|TRBV20-1|-|TRBJ1-6
TGCAGTGCTAGGGAGACATATAGTTCACCCCTCCACTTT
CSARETYSSPLHF
>few|TRBV20-1|TRBD2|TRBJ2-1
TGCAGTGCTAGAGGGACTAGCGGGGCTGCGGATGAGCAGTTCTTC
CSARGTSGAADEQFF
>-|TRBV29-1|TRBD2|TRBJ2-1
TGCAGCGTTCGGCTAGCGGGCTCGTACAATGAGCAGTTCTTC
CSVRLAGSYNEQFF
>-|TRBV27|-|TRBJ2-5
TGTGCCAGCAGTTTCGTACAAGAGACCCAGTACTTC
CASSFVQETQYF
>once|TRBV2|-|TRBJ2-7
TGTGCCAGCAAACCGAAGGGACGAATCGAGCAGTACTTC
CASKPKGRIEQYF
>few|TRBV20-1|TRBD2|TRBJ2-3
TGCAGTGCCACGGGACTAGCGGGTCCATTGGATACGCAGTATTTT
CSATGLAGPLDTQYF
>few|TRBV28|TRBD2|TRBJ2-7
TGTGCCAGCAGTTCGACTAGCGGGTCCCCTCTCGAGCAGTACTTC
CASSSTSGSPLEQYF
>few|TRBV7-8|-|TRBJ2-1
TGTGCCAGCAGCTTATACGGCCAAGACGGTTACAATGAGCAGTTCTTC
CASSLYGQDGYNEQFF
>-|TRBV25-1|-|TRBJ2-6
TGTGCCAGCAGTGGACTTTCCTCTGGGGCCAACGTCCTGACTTTC
CASSGLSSGANVLTF
>few|TRBV5-6|-|TRBJ2-7
TGTGCCAGCAGCTCGACTGCGACCTACGAGCAGTACTTC
CASSSTATYEQYF
>-|TRBV7-9|TRBD1|TRBJ1-2
TGTGCCAGCACCTCAACCGGGACAGATAATCTCAATGTCGAGGGCTACACCTTC
CASTSTGTDNLNVEGYTF
>-|TRBV12-3/TRBV12-4|TRBD2|TRBJ2-3
TGTGCCAGCAGCTTAAGCGGGGTGGAGTATTTT
CASSLSGVEYF
>few|TRBV9|TRBD1|TRBJ2-1
TGTGCCAGCAGCCCCGGGACAGGGGTGTATGAGCAGTTCTTC
CASSPGTGVYEQFF
>-|TRBV7-2|TRBD2|TRBJ2-1
TGTGCCAGCAGCTTCCTAGCGGTGTACAATGAGCAGTTCTTC
CASSFLAVYNEQFF
>-|TRBV20-1|-|TRBJ2-7
TGCAGTGCCTCGAGGCCTTTTCAGTACTTC
CSASRPFQYF
>few|TRBV7-9|-|TRBJ2-5
TGTGCCAGCAGCCCAGGACCATCGGCACAAGAGACCCAGTACTTC
CASSPGPSAQETQYF
>once|TRBV5-1|-|TRBJ2-1
TGCGCCAGCGGCCGATCGGGACCGTACAATGAGCAGTTCTTC
CASGRSGPYNEQFF
>-|TRBV28|TRBD1|TRBJ2-4
TGTGCCAGCAGTTTAGGGGGACAGTATACGGGTGAGGAGCAGTACTTC
CASSLGGQYTGEEQYF
>-|TRBV5-1|TRBD2|TRBJ2-1
TGCGCCAGCGGGGTGGGGCTAGCGGGGCACAAGAATGAGCAGTTCTTC
CASGVGLAGHKNEQFF
>-|TRBV7-3|TRBD2|TRBJ2-3
TGTGCCAGCAGCCCAGGACTAGCGGCTAGCACAGATACGCAGTATTTT
CASSPGLAASTDTQYF
>many|TRBV4-1|TRBD2|TRBJ2-7
TGCGCCAGCAGCCAAGCAGCCCTAGCGGTCTACGAGCAGTACTTC
CASSQAALAVYEQYF
>few|TRBV4-1|-|TRBJ2-7
TGCGCCAGCAGCCAAGCTGGGATAGCGGCTTCTTACGAGCAGTACTTC
CASSQAGIAASYEQYF
>-|TRBV7-2|-|TRBJ2-4
TGTGCCAGCAGCTCATACTCTCGCTGGGACATTCAGTACTTC
CASSSYSRWDIQYF
>-|TRBV4-1|-|TRBJ2-1
TGCGCCAGCAGTCCCAGACAGGTCTACAATGAGCAGTTCTTC
CASSPRQVYNEQFF
>few|TRBV15|TRBD1|TRBJ2-5
TGTGCCACCAGTATAAGGACAGGGTCATACCAAGAGACCCAGTACTTC
CATSIRTGSYQETQYF
>-|TRBV27|-|TRBJ2-4
TGTGCCAGCAGTTCCGGAAACATTCAGTACTTC
CASSSGNIQYF
>-|TRBV7-8|-|TRBJ2-1
TGTGCCAGCAGCTTCTGGGCAGATCCATCAACTACGGGCAATGAGCAGTTCTTC
CASSFWADPSTTGNEQFF
>-|TRBV12-3/TRBV12-4|-|TRBJ2-5
TGTGCCAGCAGTTTAACAACAGGGATTGGGTACTTC
CASSLTTGIGYF